This entry describes one TCR beta chain. The antigen remains undetermined. The data stem from a study of T cell responses to AZD1222 COVID-19 vaccine. Sequencing was performed with immunoSEQ multiplex PCR; in TCRdb, only in-frame clones are kept and a portion is missing. The table has under 100,000 clones, over 85% seen once; the top ten hold under 5.5%. Study-level results: Spike-specific TCR breadth rose after two AZD1222 doses, and depth rose as well. Only five to seven individuals given AZD1222 were seropositive at baseline. Regions 160-218 and 743-854 held dominance among vaccine-associated CD4 TCRs, which spanned spike.

The sequence derives from an adult who received the AZD1222 COVID-19 vaccine. This sample comprised peripheral blood, obtained 28 days after the second AZD1222 dose.

CDR3 region: CASSSIIGGDFADTQYF. The CDR3 DNA is TGTGCCAGCAGCTCCATTATAGGGGGGGACTTTGCCGATACGCAGTATTTT. The rearrangement links TRBV7-9 to TRBJ2-3; possibly TRBD2 for D (7 bases). Germline CDR1 and CDR2: SEHNR and FQNEAQ (reference sequence). The CDR3 spans 17 residues. Trimming took 4 bases from V and 6 from J, leaving 23 bases between them. Using reference TRBV7-9 and TRBJ2-3 for the parts outside the CDR3, the full variable domain is DTGVSQNPRHKITKRGQNVTFRCDPISEHNRLYWYRQTLGQGPEFLTYFQNEAQLEKSRLLSDRFSAERPKGSFSTLEIQRTEQGDSAMYLCASSSIIGGDFADTQYFGPGTRLTVL.